This T cell receptor beta chain was obtained from a study of blood T cell repertoires in COVID-19 (TCRdb year 2020). General notes on the study: Samples from collaborators originated in the United States, Italy and Spain and spanned both the acute and convalescent phases of COVID-19. The prospective study material was composed of cDNA or gDNA derived from T cells, B-cell-depleted T cells, or PBMCs. Deeply sampled blood TCRbeta repertoires from subjects exposed to, actively infected with, or recovered from COVID-19 were included in the dataset. The repertoires were released in a freely available public database intended as a resource for research on the immune response to SARS-CoV-2. The samples were drawn from the first 160 participants of the ongoing ImmuneRACE study and from 950 to 1,500 subjects provided by 6 global collaborators. Nearly every sample came with metadata listing a de-identified subject ID, COVID-19 status, age in years and sex. Where available, HLA class I and class II types were taken from metadata supplied by the sample provider and were not determined by assay-based typing.

The immunoSEQ Assay, a bias-controlled multiplex PCR, was used to amplify TCRbeta CDR3 regions from genomic DNA. Under the source paper's analysis protocol: The number of nucleated cells in each sample was estimated from the amplification of reference gene primers within the assay. Sequence reads were collapsed and filtered to measure the absolute abundance of every unique TCRbeta CDR3 rearrangement. For each sample, productive Simpson clonality was calculated as the square root of Simpson's diversity index over productive rearrangements. TCRdb mirrors the immuneACCESS table, restricted to in-frame sequences. Some clones are absent from its copies; in checked studies, under half trace to an unresolved V gene, and the reason for the others is unknown. The V and J calls and the clone size are those of that table, but D and trimming were determined from the DNA. Recorded for this sample are 95,000 to 150,000 clones; roughly 89% of them occurred a single time. 3.9% of the sample is held by the ten biggest clonotypes.

General study outcomes and caveats: The quantity of clinical and demographic metadata differed by source and by participant and was supplied without curation.

In the prospective study, participants were roughly 18 to 100 years old, resided in about two dozen geographic areas of the United States, and were enrolled through a virtual design. In the prospective study, cohorts were assigned on the basis of participant-reported clinical history obtained from a screening survey and a study questionnaire. Recovered participants in ImmuneRACE Cohort 3 were defined as having two consecutive negative NP/OP PCR tests, clearance from a healthcare professional, or resolution of symptoms. In the prospective study, mobile phlebotomists collected whole blood, serum and a nasopharyngeal or oropharyngeal swab from each participant. Prospective study participants could optionally give additional blood draws and questionnaires over a roughly two-month period. Before DNA extraction, blood samples from the prospective study were shipped at room temperature or frozen. Unmatched junction bases come to 9, with V trimmed by 6 bases and J by 2 bases. Taken from cysteine to phenylalanine, the CDR3 has 16 residues. Of the read, only the CDR3 DNA is kept; its 48 bases are in frame from base 1. CDR1 and CDR2 were assigned from the germline V gene (reference sequence) as MNHEY and SMNVEV.

As regards this clone: Its antigen remains unidentified. No much larger clone is present one base from it, and per-base qualities are unavailable.

The sequence links TRBV27 to TRBJ1-5; the central 8 bases match TRBD1. The sequence was collected from a woman aged 25 to 39 who had recovered from COVID-19. Source material: PBMCs or T cells enriched from blood (not recorded which). The CDR3 here reads CASRPGQAIRNQPQHF. The DNA is as follows: TGTGCCAGCAGGCCGGGACAGGCGATCCGCAATCAGCCCCAGCATTTT.